Shown below are 29 T cell receptor beta chains from a single sample sequenced in a study of blood T cell repertoires in COVID-19. Some clones are missing from TCRdb's copy, which holds only in-frame ones; the method was immunoSEQ multiplex PCR. Counted here are around 300,000 clones, around 88% occurring once; the ten biggest clones make up 1.5% to 2%. The sequenced sample consisted of peripheral blood. The receptor set was obtained from a woman aged 30 to 39 with COVID-19, enrolled during active disease.

This clone was recorded once. The chain is built from TRBV5-4 and TRBJ2-1, with 9 positions matching TRBD1. With 3 bases clipped from V and 7 bases from J, the junction kept 8 bases outside the gene matches. The CDR3 runs to 15 residues. The germline V gene encodes CDR1 SGHNT and CDR2 YYREEE (reference sequence). The CDR3 loop reads CASSSLGDRDNEQFF. The CDR3 DNA sequence: TGTGCCAGCAGCTCGCTCGGGGACAGGGATAATGAGCAGTTCTTC.

This chain links TRBV11-2 with TRBJ1-2; no firm D call. This CDR3 spans 17 amino acids. Germline CDR1 SGHAT, CDR2 FQNNGV. Trimming took 7 bases from V and 0 from J, leaving 21 bases between them. The chain's CDR3 is CASTDAVGVGANYGYTF. The CDR3 bases are TGTGCCAGCACTGACGCGGTGGGTGTAGGCGCTAACTATGGCTACACCTTC.

This chain uses TRBV7-9 with TRBJ1-1; 10 bases line up with TRBD1. V was clipped by 4 bases and J by 4 bases; unmatched bases: 3. CDR1 is SEHNR and CDR2 is FQNEAQ in the germline V gene (reference sequence). The CDR3 consists of 14 residues. DNA for the CDR3: TGTGCCAGCAGCTCCTGGACAGGGGGCACTGAAGCTTTCTTT. Its protein product is CASSSWTGGTEAFF.

This chain joins TRBV2 and TRBJ1-2; 7 bases are shared with TRBD1. CDR1 SNHLY and CDR2 FYNNEI come from the germline V gene. The CDR3 has 13 residues. V was clipped by 10 bases and J by 7 bases; unmatched bases: 12. CDR3 sequence reads: CAITEGARGGYTF. For the CDR3, the DNA is TGTGCCATCACAGAGGGGGCGCGGGGTGGCTACACCTTC.

The V gene is TRBV30, the J gene TRBJ1-3; D perhaps matches TRBD1 (5 bases). V was trimmed by 0 bases and J by 0 bases, leaving 9 bases between them. The length of the CDR3 is 15 residues. The germline CDR1 and CDR2 sequences are GTSNPN and SVGIG (reference sequence). The CDR3 DNA sequence: TGTGCCTGGAGTGTAACAGGCAACTCTGGAAACACCATATATTTT. Its translation: CAWSVTGNSGNTIYF.

This clone has a single count. At the DNA level, this CDR3 is encoded by other sequences in the same sample as well. This rearrangement joins TRBV2 to TRBJ1-2; the match to TRBD1 covers 7 bases. With 4 bases clipped from V and 5 bases from J, the junction kept 1 base outside the gene matches. This CDR3 region has 12 residues. From germline, CDR1 is SNHLY and CDR2 FYNNEI. CDR3 nucleotides: TGTGCCAGCAGTGGGGACAGATATGGCTACACCTTC. It specifies CASSGDRYGYTF.

This chain connects TRBV4-1 to TRBJ2-7; 9 bases map to TRBD1. The V and J ends lost 2 bases and 6 bases, in that order; junction bases with no gene match: 5. Germline V CDR1 and CDR2: MGHRA, YSYEKL. This CDR3 has 14 amino acids. In nucleotides, the CDR3 is TGCGCCAGCAGCCAACTACAGGGGGCGGGCGAGCAGTACTTC. Amino acid sequence: CASSQLQGAGEQYF.

The rearrangement uses TRBV2 and TRBJ1-2, with 7 positions matching TRBD1. This CDR3 is 13 amino acids long. V lost 7 bases, J lost 4 bases, and 6 bases stayed unmatched. Germline V CDR1 and CDR2: SNHLY, FYNNEI. The DNA for the CDR3 is TGTGCCAGCATGGGAACAGGGGCCTATGGCTACACCTTC. This codes for CASMGTGAYGYTF.

The chain uses TRBV5-4 and TRBJ2-1, with TRBD1 as a possible D gene (5 bases). This CDR3 comprises 16 residues. Germline V gene sequence: CDR1 SGHNT, CDR2 YYREEE (reference sequence). V was pared by 0 bases and J by 0 bases, with 10 bases between. The CDR3 sequence: CASSLERGSSYNEQFF. The CDR3 nucleotides are TGTGCCAGCAGCTTGGAAAGGGGTTCCTCCTACAATGAGCAGTTCTTC.

The CDR3 nucleotides read TGTGCCAGCAGCCAAGCCCGACAGTCCGGCTACACCTTC. Protein product: CASSQARQSGYTF. This chain joins TRBV3-1 (or the pseudogene TRBV3-2) and TRBJ1-2, with TRBD1 as a possible D gene (5 bases). The CDR3 extends over 13 amino acids. Trimming pared 1 base from V and 8 bases from J, leaving 11 bases between. Germline CDR1 reads LGHDT; CDR2 reads YNNKEL (reference sequence).

The V and J genes are TRBV11-2 and TRBJ1-4; tentatively, D is TRBD1 (5 bases). V was trimmed by 6 bases and J by 7 bases, leaving 15 bases between them. Germline V lookup: CDR1 SGHAT, CDR2 FQNNGV. The CDR3 sequence is 14 residues long. CDR3 residues: CASRSTGVSEKLFF. The CDR3 region has the DNA TGTGCCAGCAGGTCTACGGGGGTAAGTGAAAAACTGTTTTTT.

The gene calls are TRBV3-1 (or the pseudogene TRBV3-2) and TRBJ1-1; 11 bases fit TRBD1. The CDR3 is 13 residues long. In germline, CDR1 is LGHDT, CDR2 YNNKEL (reference sequence). V shed 4 bases and J 10 bases; nucleotides not matched to a gene: 5. The chain's CDR3 is CASSPRTGGRAFF. CDR3 DNA sequence: TGTGCCAGCAGCCCCCGGACAGGGGGCCGAGCTTTCTTT.

The gene calls are TRBV11-2 and TRBJ2-2; TRBD1 matches at 7 bases. Germline trimming cut 5 bases from V and 1 base from J; bases unmatched to any gene: 4. Germline-derived CDR1 and CDR2 are SGHAT and FQNNGV. This CDR3 has 15 residues. CDR3 sequence reads: CASSLRDRNTGELFF. CDR3 DNA: TGTGCCAGCAGCCTCCGGGACAGGAACACCGGGGAGCTGTTTTTT.

This chain joins TRBV7-8 and TRBJ1-5, with D possibly matching TRBD1 (5 bases). CDR3 length equals 15 residues. The V gene's germline CDR1 is SGHVS and CDR2 FQNEAQ. The V end lost 5 bases, the J end lost 6 bases, and 17 bases lay between the germline ends. CDR3 bases: TGTGCCAGCAGCGCACGGCGGGGGGAGGGTCAGCCCCAGCATTTT. As protein: CASSARRGEGQPQHF.

The rearrangement joins TRBV6-2 or TRBV6-3 to TRBJ2-7; D is uncertain. Germline V lookup: CDR1 MNHEY, CDR2 SVGEGT. The CDR3 length is 14 residues. V was cut by 2 bases and J by 4 bases, with 12 bases left in between. CDR3 amino acids: CASSYRVYIYEQYF. The DNA of the CDR3 is TGTGCCAGCAGTTACCGGGTCTACATTTACGAGCAGTACTTC.

J is TRBJ1-2 and V is TRBV4-1; D perhaps matches TRBD1 (5 bases). Germline CDR1 is MGHRA and CDR2 is YSYEKL. V lost 3 bases and J 7 bases, leaving 18 bases between the germline ends. This CDR3 is 15 amino acids long. CDR3 sequence: CASSHNQGLYGGYTF. The DNA for the CDR3 is TGCGCCAGCAGCCACAATCAGGGACTTTACGGTGGCTACACCTTC.

The chain combines TRBV7-6 with TRBJ1-5; D is undetermined. V was pared by 0 bases and J by 6 bases, with 6 bases between. The CDR3 sequence is 13 residues long. CDR1 and CDR2 (germline): SGHVS, FNYEAQ. The CDR3 here is CASSLAHGQPQHF. DNA for the CDR3: TGTGCCAGCAGCTTAGCTCACGGTCAGCCCCAGCATTTT.

J is TRBJ1-1 and V is TRBV13; D call uncertain. The CDR3 has 17 amino acids. Per germline, CDR1 PRHDT and CDR2 FYEKMQ (reference sequence). The germline V and J ends were trimmed by 6 bases and 0 bases, with 20 bases remaining between them. CDR3 nucleotides: TGTGCCAGCAGTGCTAGAGGGCGACTTACCATGAACACTGAAGCTTTCTTT. Encoded protein: CASSARGRLTMNTEAFF.

The chain joins TRBV10-3 to TRBJ2-1; D ambiguous. The CDR3 totals 14 residues. Germline V lookup: CDR1 ENHRY, CDR2 SYGVKD. Trimming shortened V by 4 bases and J by 0 bases, and 7 bases separated the two germline ends. CDR3 loop: CAISVRSSYNEQFF. CDR3 DNA sequence: TGTGCCATCAGTGTTCGGAGCTCCTACAATGAGCAGTTCTTC.

The chain joins TRBV21-1 to TRBJ1-3; the listed D gene, TRBD1, was not tested against the DNA. TRBV21-1 constitutes a pseudogene. CDR3 length: 17 amino acids. CDR3 loop: CASSSRGRGRAGNTIYF. DNA for the CDR3: TGTGCCAGCAGCAGCAGGGGAAGAGGTAGGGCTGGAAACACCATATATTTT.

The chain carries TRBV5-4 and TRBJ2-1; TRBD2 aligns across 14 bases. Germline trimming cut 4 bases from V and 0 bases from J; bases unmatched to any gene: 9. This CDR3 has 19 residues. Germline CDR1 and CDR2: SGHNT and YYREEE (reference sequence). This CDR3 reads CASSPRLAGGLTSYNEQFF. DNA for the CDR3: TGTGCCAGCAGCCCTCGACTAGCGGGGGGGCTTACCTCCTACAATGAGCAGTTCTTC. Together with reference TRBV5-4 and TRBJ2-1, the CDR3 gives the full variable domain: ETGVTQSPTHLIKTRGQQVTLRCSSQSGHNTVSWYQQALGQGPQFIFQYYREEENGRGNFPPRFSGLQFPNYSSELNVNALELDDSALYLCASSPRLAGGLTSYNEQFFGPGTRLTVL.

This chain links TRBV18 with TRBJ2-1; TRBD2 aligns across 9 bases. Germline trimming cut 0 bases from V and 2 bases from J; bases unmatched to any gene: 5. This CDR3 contains 17 residues. The germline V gene has CDR1 KGHSH and CDR2 LQKENI. The CDR3 DNA sequence: TGTGCCAGCTCACCACCGTCGGGCGGGGGGGCCTACAATGAGCAGTTCTTC. Its protein is CASSPPSGGGAYNEQFF. The entire variable domain, with the rest obtained from reference TRBV18 and TRBJ2-1, is as follows: NAGVMQNPRHLVRRRGQEARLRCSPMKGHSHVYWYRQLPEEGLKFMVYLQKENIIDESGMPKERFSAEFPKEGPSILRIQQVVRGDSAAYFCASSPPSGGGAYNEQFFGPGTRLTVL.

The chain has TRBV28 and TRBJ2-2, with 7 bases matching TRBD1. Germline V gene sequence: CDR1 MDHEN, CDR2 SYDVKM. There are 14 residues in the CDR3. Unmatched junction bases numbered 3, after V lost 4 bases and J lost 4 bases. CDR3 sequence reads: CASSWTGFTGELFF. CDR3 nucleotide sequence: TGTGCCAGCAGTTGGACAGGTTTCACCGGGGAGCTGTTTTTT.

The chain couples TRBV6-1 to TRBJ1-4; D perhaps matches TRBD1 (5 bases). Trimming took 1 base from V and 10 from J, leaving 19 bases between them. CDR1 and CDR2 from the germline V gene are MNHNS and SASEGT. CDR3 length: 16 amino acids. The CDR3 protein is CASSEDGGGPTRKLFF. For the CDR3, the DNA is TGTGCCAGCAGTGAAGACGGGGGTGGGCCAACTAGAAAACTGTTTTTT.

The chain is built from TRBV6-5 and TRBJ1-4; the D is unclear. Trimming removed 0 bases from V and 6 bases from J, with 14 bases in between. The CDR3 has 16 amino acids. CDR1 is MNHEY, CDR2 SVGAGI, per germline. The CDR3 DNA follows: TGTGCCAGCAGTTACTCGAGTGGTTCGGTGGATGAAAAACTGTTTTTT. Its protein product is CASSYSSGSVDEKLFF.

The chain uses TRBV19 and TRBJ1-1; tentatively, D is TRBD1 (6 bases). In germline, CDR1 is LNHDA, CDR2 SQIVND (reference sequence). The CDR3 covers 13 residues. Trimming took off 7 bases at V and 4 bases at J, with 13 bases between the two ends. The CDR3 loop is CASMAGAGTEAFF. CDR3 coding DNA: TGTGCCAGTATGGCGGGGGCGGGCACTGAAGCTTTCTTT.

This chain joins TRBV7-2 and TRBJ1-2; 7 nucleotides agree with TRBD1. V shed 5 bases, J shed 6 bases, and the junction held 6 bases outside the gene matches. The CDR3 is 13 residues long. CDR1 is SGHTA, CDR2 FQGNSA, per germline. This chain's CDR3 is CASSQGTVHGYTF. The CDR3 region has the DNA TGTGCCAGCAGCCAAGGGACAGTGCATGGCTACACCTTC.

This rearrangement joins TRBV7-9 to TRBJ1-2; TRBD1 agrees at 9 bases. Germline CDR1 is SEHNR and CDR2 is FQNEAQ (reference sequence). Germline trimming cut 5 bases from V and 4 bases from J; bases unmatched to any gene: 5. The CDR3 loop spans 14 amino acids. The CDR3 region is CASSPQTGGYGYTF. As DNA, the CDR3 is TGTGCCAGCAGCCCACAGACAGGGGGCTATGGCTACACCTTC.

The V and J genes are TRBV5-1 and TRBJ2-2; 8 bases map to TRBD2. In germline, CDR1 is SGHRS, CDR2 YFSETQ. The CDR3 covers 14 residues. J lost 3 bases, V lost 2 bases, and 0 bases had no gene match. The CDR3 here is CASSFGRDTGELFF. The CDR3 bases are TGCGCCAGCAGCTTCGGGAGGGACACCGGGGAGCTGTTTTTT.